What follows are 10 T cell receptor beta chains derived from one specimen sequenced in a study of cytomegalovirus exposure and HLA in healthy donors. The PCR made use of 60 Vbeta and 13 Jbeta primers. Assay: immunoSEQ multiplex PCR; the TCRdb copy retains only in-frame clones and omits some. Of approximately 74,000 clones in the sample, approximately 71% were seen once. The sequenced material came from PBMCs. The receptors here all came from a man in his 60s in good health and CMV-seropositive.

The V gene is TRBV5-4, the J gene TRBJ1-6, with 7 bases lining up with TRBD1. Germline V gene lookup returns CDR1 SGHNT and CDR2 YYREEE (reference sequence). The CDR3 extends over 15 amino acids. Unmatched junction bases numbered 4, after V lost 0 bases and J lost 7 bases. CDR3 nucleotides: TGTGCCAGCAGCTTGGCGGGGACAGCCAATTCACCCCTCCACTTT. This codes for CASSLAGTANSPLHF.

This clone was observed once. The chain carries TRBV18 and TRBJ1-1, with 10 positions matching TRBD1. The trim removed 6 bases at V and 5 bases at J, leaving 6 bases unmatched. The CDR3 has 14 amino acids. CDR1 and CDR2 (germline): KGHSH, LQKENI. CDR3 bases: TGTGCCAGCTCTCGGGACAGGGGAAAGACTGAAGCTTTCTTT. Translating it yields CASSRDRGKTEAFF.

The rearrangement joins TRBV11-2 to TRBJ1-2; D remains unclear. The germline V and J ends were trimmed by 5 bases and 4 bases, with 14 bases remaining between them. The length of the CDR3 is 14 residues. Germline CDR1 is SGHAT and CDR2 is FQNNGV. CDR3 DNA sequence: TGTGCCAGCAGCCCGTTCGAAGGAGGCTATGGCTACACCTTC. It encodes CASSPFEGGYGYTF.

V and J are TRBV27 and TRBJ2-1; 10 positions match TRBD2. V shed 4 bases and J 2 bases; nucleotides not matched to a gene: 2. This CDR3 is 15 amino acids long. Germline assignment: CDR1 MNHEY and CDR2 SMNVEV (reference sequence). As DNA, the CDR3 is TGTGCCAGCAGTTCAGCGGGGGGGCCCTACAATGAGCAGTTCTTC. Its translation is CASSSAGGPYNEQFF.

The table lists this clone with a few counts. The chain joins TRBV7-8 to TRBJ2-5; tentatively, D is TRBD2 (5 bases). Trimming left V 2 bases short and J 4 bases short, with 8 bases between. This CDR3 spans 13 amino acids. The germline CDR1 and CDR2 sequences are SGHVS and FQNEAQ. The CDR3, as DNA: TGTGCCAGCAGCTTATGGAGGACAGAGACCCAGTACTTC. Its protein product is CASSLWRTETQYF.

This clone was observed once. The chain couples TRBV7-9 to TRBJ2-7, with D possibly being TRBD1 (5 bases). Trimming removed 1 base from V and 9 bases from J, with 10 bases in between. Looked up from germline, CDR1 is SEHNR and CDR2 is FQNEAQ (reference sequence). CDR3 length: 12 amino acids. CDR3 region: CASSLDRLGQYF. The DNA for the CDR3 is TGTGCCAGCAGCTTAGACAGGCTAGGGCAGTACTTC.

CDR3 region: CASSSTDSPYEQYF. The CDR3 nucleotides are TGTGCCAGCAGCTCGACGGACAGTCCCTACGAGCAGTACTTC. V is TRBV5-8 and J is TRBJ2-7; TRBD1 is a possible D gene (6 bases). V lost 3 bases to trimming and J lost 2 bases, with 12 bases between them. Germline CDR1 SGHTS, CDR2 YDEGEE. The CDR3 runs 14 residues.

This rearrangement joins TRBV10-2 to TRBJ2-7, with D maybe TRBD1 (5 bases). Between the trimmed V and J ends, which lost 3 bases and 2 bases, there was a span of 8 bases. Per the germline V gene, CDR1 is WSHSY and CDR2 is SAAADI. The CDR3 runs to 13 residues. CDR3 nucleotides: TGCGCCAGCAGTGACCCAGGGACCTACGAGCAGTACTTC. As protein: CASSDPGTYEQYF.

The chain recombines TRBV19 with TRBJ1-5; 7 positions agree with TRBD1. CDR1 is LNHDA and CDR2 is SQIVND in the germline V gene (reference sequence). V shed 8 bases, J shed 5 bases, and the junction held 15 bases outside the gene matches. CDR3 length equals 16 residues. The CDR3: CASGTLDRVRDQPQHF. The CDR3 region has the DNA TGTGCCAGTGGGACCTTAGACAGGGTGCGAGATCAGCCCCAGCATTTT.

This clone has a handful of counts. The CDR3 reads CASRSGYSGNTIYF. The DNA of the CDR3 is TGTGCCAGCAGATCGGGATACTCTGGAAACACCATATATTTT. The V call is TRBV28, the J call TRBJ1-3, with D uncertain. The CDR3 covers 14 residues. Germline V gene sequence: CDR1 MDHEN, CDR2 SYDVKM. V lost 6 bases, J lost 0 bases, and 9 bases lay in between.